What follows are 15 T cell receptor beta chains derived from one specimen sequenced in a study of Ad26.COV2.S vaccination and SARS-CoV-2 variants. Treatment specified: around 19 received Ad26.COV2.S at low or high dose, single or two shots; about 5 received placebo; per-sample allocation not given. Sampling occurred on day 63 after the first vaccine or placebo injection. The repertoire was sequenced with immunoSEQ multiplex PCR; TCRdb's copy has only in-frame clones and lacks some. This sample carries approximately 410,000 clones, about 90% of them seen once, and the ten largest clones take approximately 1.7%. Specimen: peripheral blood, collected in a trial of Ad26.COV2.S vaccine versus placebo. The receptors come from a person aged 18-60 years who received the Ad26.COV2.S COVID-19 vaccine or a placebo.

The gene calls are TRBV6-5 and TRBJ2-5, with 10 positions matching TRBD2. The CDR3 consists of 13 residues. Germline assignment: CDR1 MNHEY and CDR2 SVGAGI. V gave up 11 bases and J gave up 4 bases; unmatched junction bases: 7. CDR3 amino acids: CAVKRGGPETQYF. CDR3 sequence (DNA): TGTGCCGTCAAGCGGGGGGGCCCAGAGACCCAGTACTTC.

The CDR3 here is CASSTGTGSPYEQYF. The DNA of the CDR3 is TGTGCCAGTAGCACCGGGACAGGGAGTCCATACGAGCAGTACTTC. This rearrangement joins TRBV19 to TRBJ2-7; TRBD1 agrees at 9 bases. The CDR3 covers 15 residues. Germline loops: CDR1 LNHDA, CDR2 SQIVND (reference sequence). The ends lost 6 bases at V and 4 bases at J; junction bases unmatched: 10.

The chain couples TRBV7-2 to TRBJ2-7; possible D gene TRBD1, 5 bases. Trimming cost V 3 bases and J 1 base, with 10 bases left between them. The CDR3 totals 14 residues. Germline loops: CDR1 SGHTA, CDR2 FQGNSA. The CDR3 DNA reads as TGTGCCAGCAGCTTGGTCGGACAATCCTACGAGCAGTACTTC. It encodes CASSLVGQSYEQYF.

V usage is TRBV2 and J usage is TRBJ2-5; 9 nucleotides match TRBD2. Germline-derived CDR1 and CDR2 are SNHLY and FYNNEI. J lost 7 bases, V lost 0 bases, and 12 bases had no gene match. There are 17 residues in the CDR3. The CDR3 DNA reads as TGTGCCAGCAGTGAAGCTCCATCTAGCGGGGTATCGGGGACCCAGTACTTC. Translating gives CASSEAPSSGVSGTQYF.

The chain links TRBV4-3 to TRBJ2-7, with TRBD1 identical over 9 bases. Germline-derived CDR1 and CDR2 are LGHNA and YSLEER. The J segment lost 4 bases and the V segment lost 3 bases, leaving 7 bases of the junction unmatched. This CDR3 contains 15 residues. CDR3 in amino acids: CASSHPGTGMYEQYF. For the CDR3, the DNA is TGCGCCAGCAGCCACCCCGGGACAGGGATGTACGAGCAGTACTTC.

The rearrangement joins TRBV7-2 to TRBJ2-3; 8 bases line up with TRBD2. This CDR3 comprises 16 residues. Trimming cost V 3 bases and J 2 bases; bases outside gene matches: 7. The germline V gene encodes CDR1 SGHTA and CDR2 FQGNSA. CDR3 loop: CASSLGTSGYTDTQYF. CDR3 coding DNA: TGTGCCAGCAGCTTGGGTACTAGCGGATACACAGATACGCAGTATTTT.

This clone appeared once. Here the CDR3 DNA reads TGCAGCGTTGAGGGTTATAAAAGCTCCTACGAGCAGTACTTC. Encoded protein: CSVEGYKSSYEQYF. V usage is TRBV29-1 and J usage is TRBJ2-7; no clear D. V lost 3 bases and J 0 bases, leaving 12 bases between the germline ends. The CDR3 contains 14 residues. Germline V CDR1 and CDR2: SQVTM, ANQGSEA.

The J gene is TRBJ2-1, the V gene TRBV7-2; the D call may be TRBD1 or TRBD2 (6 bases each). This CDR3 contains 15 residues. Trimming cost V 3 bases and J 7 bases, with 16 bases left between them. CDR1 SGHTA and CDR2 FQGNSA come from the germline V gene. CDR3 sequence reads: CASSLGGGPGNEQFF. As DNA, the CDR3 is TGTGCCAGCAGCTTGGGGGGCGGCCCGGGAAATGAGCAGTTCTTC.

This clone was counted once. The chain uses TRBV11-3 and TRBJ2-2, with 7 bases fitting TRBD2. Germline V gene data show CDR1 as SGHNT and CDR2 as YENEEA. V lost 5 bases, J lost 3 bases, and 9 bases stayed unmatched. There are 16 residues in the CDR3. CDR3 in DNA: TGTGCCAGCAGCGAAAACCGGGACTATTACACCGGGGAGCTGTTTTTT. It encodes CASSENRDYYTGELFF.

The CDR3 protein is CASIQGRENEKLFF. The CDR3 DNA follows: TGTGCCAGCATACAAGGCAGGGAGAATGAAAAACTGTTTTTT. The V and J genes are TRBV28 and TRBJ1-4; maybe TRBD1 (5 bases). V gave up 7 bases and J gave up 5 bases, with 14 bases separating them. Germline loops: CDR1 MDHEN, CDR2 SYDVKM. The length of the CDR3 is 14 residues.

This clone has just a few counts. This chain uses TRBV21-1 with TRBJ1-2. TRBV21-1 is flagged as a pseudogene. The CDR3 has 16 residues. The CDR3 loop reads CASSKSSGPRAYGYTF. CDR3 nucleotides: TGTGCCAGCAGCAAAAGCTCGGGTCCGCGGGCCTATGGCTACACCTTC.

With respect to this clone: One end of the junction varies from germline; a read error may be responsible. V usage is TRBV6-2 or TRBV6-3 and J usage is TRBJ2-7, with 9 bases that match TRBD1. Looked up from germline, CDR1 is MNHEY and CDR2 is SVGEGT. CDR3 length equals 19 residues. The CDR3 region has the DNA TGTGCCAGCACTTACGGTTCGGGACAGGGTCGCCTCCACTACTACGAGCAGTACTTC. Translated: CASTYGSGQGRLHYYEQYF.

This clone has just a few counts. J is TRBJ2-7 and V is TRBV2; perhaps TRBD2 as D (5 bases). Germline lookup yields CDR1 SNHLY and CDR2 FYNNEI. There are 13 residues in the CDR3. V was shortened by 3 bases and J by 6 bases, with 12 bases between the two germline ends. CDR3: CASSDTFRGEQYF. The DNA of the CDR3 is TGTGCCAGCAGTGACACCTTCCGGGGCGAGCAGTACTTC.

This clone has only one observation. The V call is TRBV7-2, the J call TRBJ2-3; 8 nucleotides line up with TRBD1. In germline, CDR1 is SGHTA, CDR2 FQGNSA. J gave up 2 bases and V 3 bases, and 7 bases lay outside the gene matches. The CDR3 runs to 16 residues. CDR3 DNA: TGTGCCAGCAGCTTGGATCGGACAGGGTTCACAGATACGCAGTATTTT. Amino acids: CASSLDRTGFTDTQYF. The full variable domain, its missing parts supplied by reference TRBV7-2 and TRBJ2-3, is GAGVSQSPSNKVTEKGKDVELRCDPISGHTALYWYRQSLGQGLEFLIYFQGNSAPDKSGLPSDRFSAERTGGSVSTLTIQRTQQEDSAVYLCASSLDRTGFTDTQYFGPGTRLTVL.

This clone appeared a single time. J is TRBJ1-1 and V is TRBV6-5, with D unresolved. Germline lookup yields CDR1 MNHEY and CDR2 SVGAGI. Trimming shortened V by 2 bases and J by 4 bases, and 14 bases separated the two germline ends. The CDR3 contains 15 residues. Written as DNA, the CDR3 is TGTGCCAGCAGTTACGCCCGGAGGTTAGGCACTGAAGCTTTCTTT. Its protein is CASSYARRLGTEAFF.